One T cell receptor (beta chain) is described in this entry. This CDR3 spans 14 amino acids. CDR1 and CDR2 from the germline V gene are PRHDT and FYEKMQ (reference sequence). After removal of 4 bases from V and 3 bases from J, the junction contained 4 bases not matched to a gene. Per the original data handling: Amplified reference gene primers provided the basis for estimating nucleated cell counts. Clones were read by immunoSEQ multiplex PCR, and TCRdb kept only the in-frame ones, dropping some. V and J calls plus clone size are reproduced from that table; the DNA served to infer D and trimming. The table has about 290,000 clones, 70% to 90% seen once; the top ten hold less than 3%. This entry belongs to a study of blood T cell repertoires in COVID-19. Study-wide background: In each case, the material was cDNA or gDNA derived from T cells, B-cell-depleted T cells, or PBMCs.

The clonotype originates from a woman in her 30s with active or convalescent COVID-19. The sequenced material came from peripheral blood. V gene TRBV13 combines with J gene TRBJ1-2; 8 bases agree with TRBD1. The CDR3 sequence is CASSSMDRDYGYTF. CDR3 sequence (DNA): TGTGCCAGCAGCTCCATGGACAGGGACTATGGCTACACCTTC.